This T cell receptor (beta chain) stems from a study of technical replicates of blood from several donors. The germline V gene has CDR1 LNHDA and CDR2 SQIVND (reference sequence). Trimming removed 3 bases from V and 2 bases from J; junction bases left unmatched: 3. The CDR3 is 15 amino acids. The table came from immunoSEQ multiplex PCR; TCRdb's copy has only in-frame clones and leaves some out. The sample shows tens of thousands of clones, about 89% of them seen only once. V and J are TRBV19 and TRBJ2-7; 11 positions match TRBD2. This TCR came from a human donor in good health. The sequencing sample was made of T cells isolated from PBMCs. The CDR3: CASSILAGGPYEQYF. The DNA of the CDR3 is TGTGCCAGTAGTATTCTAGCGGGGGGCCCCTACGAGCAGTACTTC. The full variable domain, with the rest looked up from reference TRBV19 and TRBJ2-7, is DGGITQSPKYLFRKEGQNVTLSCEQNLNHDAMYWYRQDPGQGLRLIYYSQIVNDFQKGDIAEGYSVSREKKESFPLTVTSAQKNPTAFYLCASSILAGGPYEQYFGPGTRLTVT.